A selection of T cell receptor beta chains follows, all from one sample in a study of shared clonotypes between healthy human individuals. Method: immunoSEQ multiplex PCR; TCRdb's copy keeps in-frame clones and lacks some. The data hold some 500,000 clones, with 75% to 80% observed a single time. Material: PBMCs. These receptors came from a woman in her forties in good health. Some clones in this sample may be carry-over from other donors' samples. CDR3s include the opening cysteine and the closing phenylalanine or tryptophan. The order of the fields is D gene, V gene, J gene, clone size, CDR3 protein, CDR3 DNA. D genes are given only for firm matches. A clone size is listed for some rows: how often the clone was seen (once, few, many), or a class if it is expanded.

d_gene: TRBD2
v_gene: TRBV18
j_gene: TRBJ2-1
abundance: NA
CDR3aa: CASSPGTSGHNEQFF
CDR3nt: TGTGCCAGCTCACCCGGGACTAGCGGGCACAATGAGCAGTTCTTC

d_gene: NA
v_gene: TRBV5-6
j_gene: TRBJ2-1
abundance: many
CDR3aa: CASSFLGGQFF
CDR3nt: TGTGCCAGCAGCTTTTTGGGGGGACAGTTCTTC

d_gene: NA
v_gene: TRBV29-1
j_gene: TRBJ2-3
abundance: NA
CDR3aa: CSVGGHLRTDTQYF
CDR3nt: TGCAGCGTTGGAGGACACCTACGCACAGATACGCAGTATTTT

d_gene: TRBD2
v_gene: TRBV28
j_gene: TRBJ2-1
abundance: NA
CDR3aa: CASNTPGGSGNEQFF
CDR3nt: TGTGCCAGCAACACGCCGGGCGGGAGCGGAAATGAGCAGTTCTTC

d_gene: NA
v_gene: TRBV28
j_gene: TRBJ2-1
abundance: NA
CDR3aa: CASSWWVDEQFF
CDR3nt: TGTGCCAGCAGTTGGTGGGTAGATGAGCAGTTCTTC

d_gene: NA
v_gene: TRBV29-1
j_gene: TRBJ2-3
abundance: NA
CDR3aa: CSVELAPAGGTQYF
CDR3nt: TGCAGCGTTGAGCTAGCGCCCGCGGGTGGGACGCAGTATTTT

d_gene: NA
v_gene: TRBV18
j_gene: TRBJ1-3
abundance: NA
CDR3aa: CASSPFGTPTRTSGNTIYF
CDR3nt: TGTGCCAGCTCACCATTTGGGACACCGACCCGCACCTCTGGAAACACCATATATTTT

d_gene: NA
v_gene: TRBV7-6
j_gene: TRBJ2-2
abundance: NA
CDR3aa: CASRPDSANTGELFF
CDR3nt: TGTGCCAGCAGACCCGACAGCGCGAACACCGGGGAGCTGTTTTTT

d_gene: NA
v_gene: TRBV11-2
j_gene: TRBJ1-2
abundance: many
CDR3aa: CASSLVGGWNYGYTF
CDR3nt: TGTGCCAGCAGCTTAGTCGGAGGTTGGAACTATGGCTACACCTTC

d_gene: NA
v_gene: TRBV10-2
j_gene: TRBJ2-7
abundance: NA
CDR3aa: CATNPQGSEQYF
CDR3nt: TGCGCCACCAACCCACAGGGATCCGAGCAGTACTTC

d_gene: NA
v_gene: TRBV29-1
j_gene: TRBJ2-1
abundance: NA
CDR3aa: CSVGRLASNEQFF
CDR3nt: TGCAGCGTGGGGCGGCTAGCCTCAAATGAGCAGTTCTTC

d_gene: TRBD2
v_gene: TRBV9
j_gene: TRBJ2-3
abundance: NA
CDR3aa: CASSVGSSGRKDTQYF
CDR3nt: TGTGCCAGCAGCGTAGGGAGTAGCGGGAGAAAAGATACGCAGTATTTT

d_gene: TRBD1
v_gene: TRBV11-2
j_gene: TRBJ2-7
abundance: NA
CDR3aa: CASSEDRGLSEQYF
CDR3nt: TGTGCCAGCAGCGAGGACAGGGGGCTAAGCGAGCAGTACTTC

d_gene: TRBD1
v_gene: TRBV7-7
j_gene: TRBJ2-5
abundance: NA
CDR3aa: CASSPRDRGLETQYF
CDR3nt: TGTGCCAGCAGCCCCCGGGACAGGGGATTGGAGACCCAGTACTTC

d_gene: NA
v_gene: TRBV11-2
j_gene: TRBJ1-1
abundance: NA
CDR3aa: CASSLIGDEAFF
CDR3nt: TGTGCCAGCAGCTTAATCGGGGACGAAGCTTTCTTT

d_gene: TRBD2
v_gene: TRBV30
j_gene: TRBJ2-7
abundance: NA
CDR3aa: CAWRSLVSSGSEQYF
CDR3nt: TGTGCCTGGAGGTCCCTGGTGTCTAGCGGGTCCGAGCAGTACTTC

d_gene: NA
v_gene: TRBV9
j_gene: TRBJ2-3
abundance: NA
CDR3aa: CASSVGRSVSITDTQYF
CDR3nt: TGTGCCAGCAGCGTAGGAAGGAGCGTATCCATCACAGATACGCAGTATTTT

d_gene: NA
v_gene: TRBV7-2
j_gene: TRBJ1-5
abundance: NA
CDR3aa: CASSLAGGARQPQHF
CDR3nt: TGTGCCAGCAGCTTAGCCGGGGGGGCCAGGCAGCCCCAGCATTTT

d_gene: TRBD2
v_gene: TRBV28
j_gene: TRBJ2-2
abundance: few
CDR3aa: CASSPGLARTGELFF
CDR3nt: TGTGCCAGCAGTCCGGGACTAGCTCGCACCGGGGAGCTGTTTTTT

d_gene: NA
v_gene: TRBV27
j_gene: TRBJ1-5
abundance: NA
CDR3aa: CASSYPQGGDQPQHF
CDR3nt: TGTGCCAGCAGTTACCCACAGGGAGGCGATCAGCCCCAGCATTTT

d_gene: TRBD1
v_gene: TRBV10-2
j_gene: TRBJ2-4
abundance: NA
CDR3aa: CASSEDRGLSIQYF
CDR3nt: TGCGCCAGCAGTGAGGACAGGGGGCTAAGCATTCAGTACTTC

d_gene: NA
v_gene: TRBV30
j_gene: TRBJ2-1
abundance: NA
CDR3aa: CAWTGLAVGEQFF
CDR3nt: TGTGCCTGGACCGGTTTAGCCGTCGGTGAGCAGTTCTTC

d_gene: NA
v_gene: TRBV5-6
j_gene: TRBJ2-5
abundance: NA
CDR3aa: CASSSSGVRAPGSQYF
CDR3nt: TGTGCCAGCAGCTCCTCCGGGGTCAGAGCTCCGGGTTCCCAGTACTTC

d_gene: TRBD2
v_gene: TRBV30
j_gene: TRBJ2-2
abundance: NA
CDR3aa: CAWSYSGRDTEELFF
CDR3nt: TGTGCCTGGAGCTATAGCGGGAGGGACACCGAGGAGCTGTTTTTT

d_gene: NA
v_gene: TRBV29-1
j_gene: TRBJ1-3
abundance: NA
CDR3aa: CSVEVADTIYF
CDR3nt: TGCAGCGTTGAAGTGGCCGACACCATATATTTT

d_gene: TRBD1
v_gene: TRBV6-6
j_gene: TRBJ2-7
abundance: NA
CDR3aa: CASSTWDSSEQYF
CDR3nt: TGTGCCAGCAGTACCTGGGACAGTAGCGAGCAGTACTTC

d_gene: TRBD1
v_gene: TRBV5-4
j_gene: TRBJ1-2
abundance: NA
CDR3aa: CASSTSTGVAGYTF
CDR3nt: TGTGCCAGCAGCACGTCAACAGGGGTGGCTGGCTACACCTTC

d_gene: NA
v_gene: TRBV7-9
j_gene: TRBJ1-4
abundance: NA
CDR3aa: CASSRPGTITRGLFF
CDR3nt: TGTGCCAGCAGTCGTCCCGGGACAATCACCCGCGGACTGTTTTTT

d_gene: NA
v_gene: TRBV7-9
j_gene: TRBJ2-5
abundance: many
CDR3aa: CASSFRAQETQYF
CDR3nt: TGTGCCAGCAGCTTCCGGGCACAAGAGACCCAGTACTTC

d_gene: TRBD1
v_gene: TRBV28
j_gene: TRBJ2-5
abundance: few
CDR3aa: CASSPGQTETQYF
CDR3nt: TGTGCCAGCAGCCCGGGACAGACGGAGACCCAGTACTTC

d_gene: TRBD1
v_gene: TRBV28
j_gene: TRBJ1-2
abundance: many
CDR3aa: CASSFRGSTGTGNPSGYTF
CDR3nt: TGTGCCAGCAGTTTTAGGGGGTCTACCGGGACAGGTAATCCCTCCGGCTACACCTTC

d_gene: NA
v_gene: TRBV6-8
j_gene: TRBJ2-1
abundance: NA
CDR3aa: CASSYARRTSMQFF
CDR3nt: TGTGCCAGCAGTTACGCCCGCCGAACTAGTATGCAGTTCTTC

d_gene: NA
v_gene: TRBV5-1
j_gene: TRBJ2-7
abundance: NA
CDR3aa: CASSEPLGSYEQYF
CDR3nt: TGCGCCAGCAGTGAGCCGCTTGGATCCTACGAGCAGTACTTC

d_gene: NA
v_gene: TRBV19
j_gene: TRBJ1-5
abundance: NA
CDR3aa: CASSPPGGQPQHF
CDR3nt: TGTGCCAGTAGTCCCCCCGGGGGGCAGCCCCAGCATTTT

d_gene: TRBD1
v_gene: TRBV7-8
j_gene: TRBJ2-7
abundance: NA
CDR3aa: CASSLAGQGPYEQYF
CDR3nt: TGTGCCAGCAGCTTAGCGGGACAGGGACCGTACGAGCAGTACTTC

d_gene: NA
v_gene: TRBV28
j_gene: TRBJ1-1
abundance: NA
CDR3aa: CASTSITEAFF
CDR3nt: TGTGCCAGCACCTCGATCACTGAAGCTTTCTTT

d_gene: NA
v_gene: TRBV7-9
j_gene: TRBJ1-5
abundance: NA
CDR3aa: CASNQGNQPQHF
CDR3nt: TGTGCCAGCAATCAGGGCAATCAGCCCCAGCATTTT